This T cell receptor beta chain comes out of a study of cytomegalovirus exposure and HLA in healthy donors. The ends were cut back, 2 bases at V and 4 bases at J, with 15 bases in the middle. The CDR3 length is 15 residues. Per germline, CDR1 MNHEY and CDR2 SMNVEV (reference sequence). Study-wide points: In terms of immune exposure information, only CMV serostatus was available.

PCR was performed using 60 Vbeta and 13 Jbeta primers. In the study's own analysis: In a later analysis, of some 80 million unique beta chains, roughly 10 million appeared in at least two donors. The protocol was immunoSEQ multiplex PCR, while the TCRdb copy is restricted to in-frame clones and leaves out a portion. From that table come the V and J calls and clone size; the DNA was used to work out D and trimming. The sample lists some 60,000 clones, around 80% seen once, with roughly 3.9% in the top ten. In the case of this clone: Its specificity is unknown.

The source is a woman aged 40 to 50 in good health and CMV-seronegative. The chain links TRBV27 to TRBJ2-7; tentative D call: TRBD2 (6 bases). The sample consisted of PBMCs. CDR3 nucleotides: TGTGCCAGCAGTTTAGCGGAGGGCTTAGGGTACGAGCAGTACTTC. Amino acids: CASSLAEGLGYEQYF.